This T cell receptor beta chain was sequenced in a study of T-cell memory formation after mild COVID-19. TCRdb redid the calling of the 5' RACE reads with MiXCR, one entry per CDR3 protein. The top ten clones hold about 22% of a sample with 350,000 to 500,000 distinct CDR3 sequences, about 20% of them seen once. This clonotype occurred a few times. Germline CDR1 is LGHNA and CDR2 is YSLEER. The V and J ends lost 0 bases and 13 bases respectively, with 10 bases between them. This CDR3 has 12 residues. This clonotype originated in a man aged 18 to 29 who had mild COVID-19 (a few samples of this study predate the infection). Cell type and time point are not known. V usage is TRBV4-3 and J usage is TRBJ2-1, with D unresolved. Sequenced material: PBMCs or a T cell subset sorted from them (not recorded which). For the CDR3, the DNA is TGCGCCAGCAGCCAAGATTTTGGGGTTCAGTTCTTC. It specifies CASSQDFGVQFF.